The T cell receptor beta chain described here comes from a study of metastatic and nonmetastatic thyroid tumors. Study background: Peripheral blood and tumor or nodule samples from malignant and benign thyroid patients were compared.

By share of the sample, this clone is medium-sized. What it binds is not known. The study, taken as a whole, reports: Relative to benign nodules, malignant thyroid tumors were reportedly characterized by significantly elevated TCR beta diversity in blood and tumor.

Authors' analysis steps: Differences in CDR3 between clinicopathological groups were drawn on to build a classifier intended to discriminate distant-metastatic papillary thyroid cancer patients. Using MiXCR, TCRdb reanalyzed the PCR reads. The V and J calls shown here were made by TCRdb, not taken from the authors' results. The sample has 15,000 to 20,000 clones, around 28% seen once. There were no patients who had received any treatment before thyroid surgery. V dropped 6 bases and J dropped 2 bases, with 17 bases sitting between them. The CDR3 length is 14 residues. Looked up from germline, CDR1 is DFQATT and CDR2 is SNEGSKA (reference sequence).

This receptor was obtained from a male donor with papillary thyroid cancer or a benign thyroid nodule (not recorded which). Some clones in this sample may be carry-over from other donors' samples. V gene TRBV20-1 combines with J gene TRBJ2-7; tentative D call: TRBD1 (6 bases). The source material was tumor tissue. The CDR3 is CSASWGLTTYEQYF. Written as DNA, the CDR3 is TGCAGTGCCAGCTGGGGGCTTACCACCTACGAGCAGTACTTC.